The TCR beta chain under discussion was sequenced for a study of a mutant IDH1 vaccine in newly diagnosed glioma. Study as a whole: Pretreatment consisted of radiotherapy, temozolomide, or both, with most receiving both.

Broader study findings: A vaccine-induced immune response developed in roughly 93% of the patients.

Documented time point: baseline, week 1 (first vaccination visit). Treatment defined: pre-vaccination baseline after standard-of-care therapy. Clones were sequenced by immunoSEQ multiplex PCR, and TCRdb holds only the in-frame ones, with some missing. The data hold approximately 88,000 clones, with around 80% observed a single time. Turning to this clone: The antigen remains unidentified.

The V and J ends lost 1 base and 6 bases respectively, with 12 bases between them. The length of the CDR3 is 15 residues. Germline CDR1 and CDR2: SGHTA and FQGNSA. The receptor was isolated from a man aged 35-49 years with glioma. This sequence joins TRBV7-2 and TRBJ2-2; D might be TRBD2 (5 bases). Source: PBMCs, taken from a glioma patient treated with radiotherapy, temozolomide or both. The CDR3 DNA sequence: TGTGCCAGCAGCTTAGGGGTTCCGGGGTCCGGGGAGCTGTTTTTT. It encodes CASSLGVPGSGELFF.